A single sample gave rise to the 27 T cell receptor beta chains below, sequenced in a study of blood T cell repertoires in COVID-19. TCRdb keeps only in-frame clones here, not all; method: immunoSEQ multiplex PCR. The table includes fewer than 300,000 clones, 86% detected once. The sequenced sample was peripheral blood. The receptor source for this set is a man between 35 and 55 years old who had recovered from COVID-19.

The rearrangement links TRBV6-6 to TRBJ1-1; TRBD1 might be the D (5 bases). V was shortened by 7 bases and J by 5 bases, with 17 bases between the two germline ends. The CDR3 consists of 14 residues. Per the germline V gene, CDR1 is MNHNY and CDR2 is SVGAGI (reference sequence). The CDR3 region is CASILDGGRTEAFF. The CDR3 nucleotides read TGTGCCAGCATCCTGGACGGGGGGAGGACTGAAGCTTTCTTT.

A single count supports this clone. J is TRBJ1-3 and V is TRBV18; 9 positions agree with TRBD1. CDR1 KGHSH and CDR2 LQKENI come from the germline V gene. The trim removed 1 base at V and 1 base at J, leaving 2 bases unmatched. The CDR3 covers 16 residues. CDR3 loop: CASSPQTGGSGNTIYF. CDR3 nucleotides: TGTGCCAGCTCACCACAGACAGGGGGTTCTGGAAACACCATATATTTT. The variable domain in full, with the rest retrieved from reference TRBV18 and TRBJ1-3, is NAGVMQNPRHLVRRRGQEARLRCSPMKGHSHVYWYRQLPEEGLKFMVYLQKENIIDESGMPKERFSAEFPKEGPSILRIQQVVRGDSAAYFCASSPQTGGSGNTIYFGEGSWLTVV.

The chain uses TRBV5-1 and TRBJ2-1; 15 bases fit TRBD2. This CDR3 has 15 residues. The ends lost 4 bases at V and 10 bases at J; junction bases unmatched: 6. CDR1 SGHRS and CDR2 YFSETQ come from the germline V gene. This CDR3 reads CASSLWTSGREEQFF. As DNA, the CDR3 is TGCGCCAGCAGCCTATGGACTAGCGGGAGGGAGGAGCAGTTCTTC. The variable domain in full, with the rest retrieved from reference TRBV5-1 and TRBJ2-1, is KAGVTQTPRYLIKTRGQQVTLSCSPISGHRSVSWYQQTPGQGLQFLFEYFSETQRNKGNFPGRFSGRQFSNSRSEMNVSTLELGDSALYLCASSLWTSGREEQFFGPGTRLTVL.

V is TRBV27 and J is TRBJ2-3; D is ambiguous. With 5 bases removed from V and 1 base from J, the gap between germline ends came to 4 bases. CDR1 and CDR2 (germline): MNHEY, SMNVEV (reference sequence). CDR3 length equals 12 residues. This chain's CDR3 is CASSSRTDTQYF. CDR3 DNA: TGTGCCAGCAGTAGCCGCACAGATACGCAGTATTTT.

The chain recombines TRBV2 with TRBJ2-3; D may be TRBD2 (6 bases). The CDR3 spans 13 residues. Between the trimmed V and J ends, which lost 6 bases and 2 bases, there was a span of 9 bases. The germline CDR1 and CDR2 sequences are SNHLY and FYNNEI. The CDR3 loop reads CASRLALTDTQYF. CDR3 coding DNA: TGTGCCAGCAGGCTAGCGCTCACAGATACGCAGTATTTT.

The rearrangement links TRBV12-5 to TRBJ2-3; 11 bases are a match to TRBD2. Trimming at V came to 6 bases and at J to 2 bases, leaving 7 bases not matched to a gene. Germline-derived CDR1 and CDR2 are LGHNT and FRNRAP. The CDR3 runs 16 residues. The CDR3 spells CASGRGTSGYTDTQYF. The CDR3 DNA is TGTGCTAGTGGCCGAGGGACTAGCGGCTACACAGATACGCAGTATTTT.

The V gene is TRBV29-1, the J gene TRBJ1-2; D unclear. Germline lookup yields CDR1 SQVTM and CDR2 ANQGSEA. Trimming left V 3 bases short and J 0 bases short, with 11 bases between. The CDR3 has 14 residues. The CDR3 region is CSVDPRNSNYGYTF. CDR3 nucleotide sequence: TGCAGCGTTGATCCCAGGAACTCTAACTATGGCTACACCTTC.

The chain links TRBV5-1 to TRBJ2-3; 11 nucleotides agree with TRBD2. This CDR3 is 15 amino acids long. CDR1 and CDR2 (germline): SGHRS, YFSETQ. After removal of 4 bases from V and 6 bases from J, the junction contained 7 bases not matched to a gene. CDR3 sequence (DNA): TGCGCCAGCAGCCTTAGCGGGGGGGCTAGGGATACGCAGTATTTT. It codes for CASSLSGGARDTQYF.

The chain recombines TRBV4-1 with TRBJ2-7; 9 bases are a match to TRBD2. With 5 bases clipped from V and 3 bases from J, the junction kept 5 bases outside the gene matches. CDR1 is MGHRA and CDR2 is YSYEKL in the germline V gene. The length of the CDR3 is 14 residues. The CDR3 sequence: CASSIAGEDYEQYF. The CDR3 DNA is TGCGCCAGCAGCATAGCGGGGGAAGACTACGAGCAGTACTTC.

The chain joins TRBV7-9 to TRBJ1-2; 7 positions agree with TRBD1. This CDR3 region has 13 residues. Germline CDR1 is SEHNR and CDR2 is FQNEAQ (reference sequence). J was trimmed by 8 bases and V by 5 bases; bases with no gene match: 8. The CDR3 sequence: CASSLDRVGGYTF. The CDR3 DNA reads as TGTGCCAGCAGCCTTGACAGGGTGGGCGGCTACACCTTC.

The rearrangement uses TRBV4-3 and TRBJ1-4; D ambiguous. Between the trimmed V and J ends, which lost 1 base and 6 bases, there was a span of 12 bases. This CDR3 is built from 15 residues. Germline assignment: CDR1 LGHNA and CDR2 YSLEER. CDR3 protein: CASSQAATRDEKLFF. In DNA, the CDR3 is TGCGCCAGCAGCCAAGCGGCCACACGGGATGAAAAACTGTTTTTT.

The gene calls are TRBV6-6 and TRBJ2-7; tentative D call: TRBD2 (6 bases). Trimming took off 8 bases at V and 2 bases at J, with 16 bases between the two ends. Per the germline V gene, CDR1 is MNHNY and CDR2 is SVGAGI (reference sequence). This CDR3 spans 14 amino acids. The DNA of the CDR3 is TGTGCCAGCCTAAATCCTCCGGGGGCCTACGAGCAGTACTTC. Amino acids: CASLNPPGAYEQYF.

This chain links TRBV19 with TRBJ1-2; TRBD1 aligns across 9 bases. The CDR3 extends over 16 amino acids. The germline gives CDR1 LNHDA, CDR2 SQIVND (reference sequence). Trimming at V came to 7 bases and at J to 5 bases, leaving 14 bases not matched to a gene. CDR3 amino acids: CASTSGGMGQGYGYTF. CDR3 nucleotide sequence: TGTGCCAGTACCTCTGGCGGGATGGGACAGGGATATGGCTACACCTTC.

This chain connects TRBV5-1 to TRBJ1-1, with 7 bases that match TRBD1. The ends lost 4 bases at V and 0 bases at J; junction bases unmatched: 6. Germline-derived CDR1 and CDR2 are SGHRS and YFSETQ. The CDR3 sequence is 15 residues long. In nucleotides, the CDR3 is TGCGCCAGCAGCCCCGGGACAGCCATGAACACTGAAGCTTTCTTT. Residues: CASSPGTAMNTEAFF.

CDR3 coding DNA: TGTGCCAGTAGCAAGGGACAGGGGATCAATCAGCCCCAGCATTTT. This encodes CASSKGQGINQPQHF. This chain joins TRBV19 and TRBJ1-5; 10 nucleotides agree with TRBD1. This CDR3 comprises 15 residues. Per the germline V gene, CDR1 is LNHDA and CDR2 is SQIVND (reference sequence). The V and J ends lost 6 bases and 3 bases, in that order; junction bases with no gene match: 5.

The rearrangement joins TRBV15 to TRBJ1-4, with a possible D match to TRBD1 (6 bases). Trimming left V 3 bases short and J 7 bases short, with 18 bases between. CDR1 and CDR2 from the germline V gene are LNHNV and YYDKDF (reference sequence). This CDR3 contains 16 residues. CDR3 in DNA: TGTGCCACCAGCAGGGATGGACAGATCCCATCTGAAAAACTGTTTTTT. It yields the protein CATSRDGQIPSEKLFF.

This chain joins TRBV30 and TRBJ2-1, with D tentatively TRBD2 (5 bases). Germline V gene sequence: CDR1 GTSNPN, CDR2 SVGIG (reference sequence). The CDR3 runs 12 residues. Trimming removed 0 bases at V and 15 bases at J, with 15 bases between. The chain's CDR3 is CAWSVTGIAAFF. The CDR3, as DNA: TGTGCCTGGAGTGTAACGGGGATTGCGGCGTTCTTC.

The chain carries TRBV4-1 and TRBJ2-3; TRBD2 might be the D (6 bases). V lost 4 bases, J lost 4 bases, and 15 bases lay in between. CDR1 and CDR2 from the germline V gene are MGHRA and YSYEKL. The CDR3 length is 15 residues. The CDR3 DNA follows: TGCGCCAGCAGCCTCGGGACTTTGGAGGCAGATACGCAGTATTTT. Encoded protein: CASSLGTLEADTQYF.

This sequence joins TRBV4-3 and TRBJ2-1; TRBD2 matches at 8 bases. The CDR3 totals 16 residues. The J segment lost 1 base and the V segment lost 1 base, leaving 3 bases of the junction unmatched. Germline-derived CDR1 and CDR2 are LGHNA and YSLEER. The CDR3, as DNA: TGCGCCAGCAGCCAAGTAGCGGGATGGTCCTACAATGAGCAGTTCTTC. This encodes CASSQVAGWSYNEQFF.

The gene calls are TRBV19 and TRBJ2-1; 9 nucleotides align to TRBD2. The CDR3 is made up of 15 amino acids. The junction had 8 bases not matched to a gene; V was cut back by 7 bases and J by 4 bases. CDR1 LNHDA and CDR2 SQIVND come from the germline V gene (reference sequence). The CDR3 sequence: CASMPSGIAYNEQFF. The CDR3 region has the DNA TGTGCCAGTATGCCTAGCGGGATCGCATACAATGAGCAGTTCTTC.

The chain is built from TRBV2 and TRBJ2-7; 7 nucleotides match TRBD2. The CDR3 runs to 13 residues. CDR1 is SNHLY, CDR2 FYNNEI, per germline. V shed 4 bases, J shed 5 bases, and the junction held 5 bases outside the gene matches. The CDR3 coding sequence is TGTGCCAGCAGTGTGGGCGGGAGCCACGAGCAGTACTTC. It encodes CASSVGGSHEQYF.

The CDR3 reads CASSLDGRPSYEQYF. The DNA of the CDR3 is TGTGCCAGCAGCTTAGATGGGAGGCCGTCCTACGAGCAGTACTTC. V usage is TRBV11-2 and J usage is TRBJ2-7; tentatively, D is TRBD2 (6 bases). CDR1 is SGHAT and CDR2 is FQNNGV in the germline V gene. This CDR3 spans 15 amino acids. V lost 0 bases and J lost 1, with 10 bases in between.

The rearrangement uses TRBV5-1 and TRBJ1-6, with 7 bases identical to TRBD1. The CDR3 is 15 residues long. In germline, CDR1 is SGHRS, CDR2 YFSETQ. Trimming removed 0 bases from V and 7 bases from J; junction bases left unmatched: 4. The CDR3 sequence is CASSLGGTDNSPLHF. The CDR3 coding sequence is TGCGCCAGCAGCTTGGGCGGGACAGACAATTCACCCCTCCACTTT. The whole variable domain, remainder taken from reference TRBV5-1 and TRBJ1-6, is KAGVTQTPRYLIKTRGQQVTLSCSPISGHRSVSWYQQTPGQGLQFLFEYFSETQRNKGNFPGRFSGRQFSNSRSEMNVSTLELGDSALYLCASSLGGTDNSPLHFGNGTRLTVT.

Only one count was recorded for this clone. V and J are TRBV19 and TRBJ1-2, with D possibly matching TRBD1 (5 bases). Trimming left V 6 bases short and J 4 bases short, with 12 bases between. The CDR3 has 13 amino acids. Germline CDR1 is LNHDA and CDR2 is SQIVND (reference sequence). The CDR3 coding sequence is TGTGCCAGTAGCTCGGACACCCTCTATGGCTACACCTTC. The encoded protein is CASSSDTLYGYTF. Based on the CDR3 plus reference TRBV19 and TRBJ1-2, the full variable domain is DGGITQSPKYLFRKEGQNVTLSCEQNLNHDAMYWYRQDPGQGLRLIYYSQIVNDFQKGDIAEGYSVSREKKESFPLTVTSAQKNPTAFYLCASSSDTLYGYTFGSGTRLTVV.

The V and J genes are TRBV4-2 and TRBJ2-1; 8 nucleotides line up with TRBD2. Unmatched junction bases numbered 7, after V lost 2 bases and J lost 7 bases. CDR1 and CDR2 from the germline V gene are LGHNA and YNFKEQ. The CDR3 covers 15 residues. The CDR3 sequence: CASSQRREVGNEQFF. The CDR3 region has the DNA TGTGCCAGCAGCCAAAGGCGGGAGGTAGGAAATGAGCAGTTCTTC.

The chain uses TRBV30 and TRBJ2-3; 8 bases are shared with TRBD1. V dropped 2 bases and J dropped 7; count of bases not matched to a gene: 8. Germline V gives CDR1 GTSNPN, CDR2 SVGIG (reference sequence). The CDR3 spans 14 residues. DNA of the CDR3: TGTGCCTGGAGTTATCGGCAGGGGGCTTATACGCAGTATTTT. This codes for CAWSYRQGAYTQYF.

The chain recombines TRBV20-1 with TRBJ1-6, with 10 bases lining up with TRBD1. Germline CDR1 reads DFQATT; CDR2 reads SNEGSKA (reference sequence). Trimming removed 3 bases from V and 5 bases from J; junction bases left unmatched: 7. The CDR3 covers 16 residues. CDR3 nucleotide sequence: TGCAGTGCTAGTGGGGGACAGGGGTTGCATAATTCACCCCTCCACTTT. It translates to CSASGGQGLHNSPLHF.